This T cell receptor (beta chain) was captured by sequencing in a study of cytomegalovirus exposure and HLA in healthy donors. The study, taken as a whole, reports: Most TCR sequences were rare, but some public TCRs occurred in many donors. Sequencing likely generated an artifact that appeared as a cluster of highly shared sequence variants. Earlier analysis looked at TCR beta V segments, and most were productive about 87% or about 30% of the time.

Looked up from germline, CDR1 is LNHDA and CDR2 is SQIVND (reference sequence). Unmatched junction bases numbered 11, after V lost 5 bases and J lost 4 bases. The CDR3 consists of 16 residues. Use of 60 Vbeta and 13 Jbeta primers characterized the PCR. Profiling relied on immunoSEQ multiplex PCR, and the TCRdb table lists in-frame clones only, not all of them. The sample consists of 100,000 to 150,000 clones, more than 60% of them appearing once. On this clone itself: Its antigen is unknown.

Input material: PBMCs. The gene calls are TRBV19 and TRBJ2-3; 8 bases agree with TRBD2. The receptor's source is a woman aged 55 to 70 in good health and CMV-seropositive. CDR3 region: CASSASGRRFPDTQYF. CDR3 in DNA: TGTGCCAGTAGTGCCAGCGGGAGAAGATTCCCAGATACGCAGTATTTT.